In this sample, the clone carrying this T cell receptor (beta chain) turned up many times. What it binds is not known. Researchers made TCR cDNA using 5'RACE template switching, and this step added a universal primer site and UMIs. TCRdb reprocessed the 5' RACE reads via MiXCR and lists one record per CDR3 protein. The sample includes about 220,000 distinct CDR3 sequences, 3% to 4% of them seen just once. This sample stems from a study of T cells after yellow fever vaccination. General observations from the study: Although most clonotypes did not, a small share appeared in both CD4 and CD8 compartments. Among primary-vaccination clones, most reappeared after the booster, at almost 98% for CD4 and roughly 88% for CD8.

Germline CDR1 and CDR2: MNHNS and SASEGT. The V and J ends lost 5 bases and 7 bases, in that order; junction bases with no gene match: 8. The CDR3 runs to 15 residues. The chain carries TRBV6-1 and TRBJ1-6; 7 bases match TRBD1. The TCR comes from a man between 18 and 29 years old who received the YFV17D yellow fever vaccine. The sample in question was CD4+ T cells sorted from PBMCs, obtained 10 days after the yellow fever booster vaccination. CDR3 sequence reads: CASSLTGFTNSPLHF. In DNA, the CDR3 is TGTGCCAGCAGTCTGACAGGGTTCACGAATTCACCCCTCCACTTT.